Listed below are T cell receptor beta chains from one sample, sequenced in a study of PD-1 blockade in classical Hodgkin lymphoma. Assay used: immunoSEQ multiplex PCR; TCRdb lists only in-frame clones, some missing. The sample holds about 58,000 clones; roughly 90% are singletons and the top ten take more than 9%. The sample was peripheral blood mononuclear cells (PBMCs), taken before the second cycle of nivolumab. Receptor source: a human donor with classical Hodgkin lymphoma. CDR3s leave out the opening cysteine and the closing phenylalanine or tryptophan. The order of the fields is clone size, V gene, J gene, CDR3 protein. Some rows mark clone size as missing; the rest say once, few, many or name a class of expanded clone.

once	TRBV28	TRBJ2-5	ASSGLVDHQETQY
NA	TRBV2	TRBJ2-1	ASSEERGLRSYNEQF
NA	TRBV11-2	TRBJ2-1	ASSLEGLAGEVEQF
once	TRBV19	TRBJ2-3	ASRWRTGLTDTQY
NA	TRBV19	TRBJ1-2	ASSFLTGSGGYT
NA	TRBV2	TRBJ2-7	ASIRTLSYEQY
once	TRBV19	TRBJ2-5	ASSLGQGLETQY
NA	TRBV6-6	TRBJ2-1	ASSPISGPYNEQF
NA	TRBV29-1	TRBJ1-2	SATGGAGGYT
NA	TRBV5-6	TRBJ2-7	ASSQAYEQY
NA	TRBV21-1	TRBJ1-4	ASSKGAKGANEKLF
NA	TRBV21-1	TRBJ1-3	ASSKGLRVSGNTIY
NA	TRBV4-3	TRBJ2-5	ASSQDPGTRTETQY
NA	TRBV7-8	TRBJ2-2	ASSLEWIGELF
NA	TRBV28	TRBJ2-3	ASTRMITDTQY
NA	TRBV7-2	TRBJ2-5	ASSLAGIETQY
NA	TRBV11-3	TRBJ2-5	ASSLGVGETQY
NA	TRBV12-1	TRBJ2-7	ASSRGLAGQLTPTYEQY
NA	TRBV9	TRBJ2-7	ASSISGTGSYEQY
NA	TRBV11-1	TRBJ2-7	ASSQASREQY
NA	TRBV21-1	TRBJ2-5	ASSLYSIETQY
once	TRBV6-6	TRBJ2-7	ASSSDRSRYEQY
NA	TRBV7-9	TRBJ1-2	ASSLDTGPPYGYT
NA	TRBV4-3	TRBJ2-7	ASSWGGGGYYEQY
NA	TRBV27	TRBJ2-7	ASTTPGSYEQY
NA	TRBV9	TRBJ2-1	ASSEGGPEQF
NA	TRBV5-1	TRBJ2-1	ASSLAGVSSYNEQF
NA	TRBV10-3	TRBJ2-1	AIGGLAGGEQF
NA	TRBV7-2	TRBJ1-2	ASSLGGQANYGYT
NA	TRBV11-3	TRBJ1-2	ASSLGQGDGYT
NA	TRBV18	TRBJ2-6	ASSQNLQGSANVLT
NA	TRBV6-5	TRBJ2-2	ASSYSTGGSLF
NA	TRBV27	TRBJ2-7	ASSYDVDRGFYEQY
NA	TRBV9	TRBJ2-3	ASSVRGGGPDTQY
NA	TRBV19	TRBJ2-1	ASSMLDFYNEQF
NA	TRBV7-2	TRBJ1-3	ASSLGIGTNTIY
once	TRBV29-1	TRBJ1-2	SVERAGADLTYGYT
NA	TRBV6-5	TRBJ2-3	ASSYSPAVTDTQY
NA	TRBV5-1	TRBJ2-7	ASSVDSPYEQY
NA	TRBV19	TRBJ2-5	ASSIRAGAGPETQY
NA	TRBV7-8	TRBJ2-2	ASPARGVSGGELF
once	TRBV6-5	TRBJ2-3	ASSDRASDTQY
large	TRBV19	TRBJ1-2	ASSIVKAGVNYGYT
NA	TRBV27	TRBJ2-2	ASSLLLAGVNTGELF
NA	TRBV30	TRBJ1-1	AWSVRWGADTEAF
NA	TRBV21-1	TRBJ2-7	ASSTLRISSYEQY
NA	TRBV27	TRBJ2-7	ASSSEAGIAYEQY
NA	TRBV7-2	TRBJ2-7	ASSRDRSSYEQY
NA	TRBV5-1	TRBJ1-3	ASSLADKTGAGNTIY
NA	TRBV7-8	TRBJ2-7	ASSPGQGTYEQY
NA	TRBV30	TRBJ2-1	AWSVGVSGAPEQF
NA	TRBV7-2	TRBJ2-3	ASSSRTSGSTDTQY
NA	TRBV6-1	TRBJ1-5	ASTADRGIQPQH
NA	TRBV7-2	TRBJ2-2	ASSWDEGTGELF
NA	TRBV5-8	TRBJ1-1	ASSLIGGYTEAF
NA	TRBV7-9	TRBJ2-6	ASSLVVQSGANVLT
NA	TRBV25-1	TRBJ2-7	ASSDVQDPRVEQY
few	TRBV27	TRBJ2-7	ASSYDRAGDEQY
NA	TRBV5-1	TRBJ2-5	ASSMEETQY
NA	TRBV5-1	TRBJ2-1	ASSIVRGGSARAYNEQF